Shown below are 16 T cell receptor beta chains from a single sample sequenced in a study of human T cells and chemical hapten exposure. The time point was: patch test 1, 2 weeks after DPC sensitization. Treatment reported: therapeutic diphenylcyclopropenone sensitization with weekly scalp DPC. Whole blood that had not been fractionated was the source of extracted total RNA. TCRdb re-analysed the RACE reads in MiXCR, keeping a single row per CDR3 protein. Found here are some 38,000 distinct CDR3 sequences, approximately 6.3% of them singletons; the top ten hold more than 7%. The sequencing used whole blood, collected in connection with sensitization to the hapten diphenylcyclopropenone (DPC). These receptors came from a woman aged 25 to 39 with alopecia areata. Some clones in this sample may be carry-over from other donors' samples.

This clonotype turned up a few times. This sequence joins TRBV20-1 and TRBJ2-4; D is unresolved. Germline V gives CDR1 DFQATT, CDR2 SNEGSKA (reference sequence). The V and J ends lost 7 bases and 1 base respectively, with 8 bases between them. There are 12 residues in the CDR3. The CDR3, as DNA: TGCAGTGGTGAGGCTGCCAAAAACATTCAGTACTTC. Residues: CSGEAAKNIQYF.

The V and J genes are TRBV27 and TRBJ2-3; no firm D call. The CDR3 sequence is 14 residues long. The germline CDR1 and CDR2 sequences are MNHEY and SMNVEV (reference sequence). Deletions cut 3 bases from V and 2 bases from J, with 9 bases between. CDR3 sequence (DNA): TGTGCCAGCAGTTTTTTTGACCCCACAGATACGCAGTATTTT. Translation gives CASSFFDPTDTQYF.

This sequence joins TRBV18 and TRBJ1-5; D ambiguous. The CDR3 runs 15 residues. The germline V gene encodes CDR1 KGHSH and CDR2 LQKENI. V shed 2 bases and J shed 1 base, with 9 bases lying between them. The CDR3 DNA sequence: TGTGCCAGCTCACCAGGGTCAATCAGCAATCAGCCCCAGCATTTT. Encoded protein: CASSPGSISNQPQHF.

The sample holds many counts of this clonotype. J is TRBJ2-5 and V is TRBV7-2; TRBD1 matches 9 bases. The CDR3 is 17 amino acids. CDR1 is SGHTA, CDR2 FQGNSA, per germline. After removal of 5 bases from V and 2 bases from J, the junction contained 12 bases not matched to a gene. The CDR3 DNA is TGTGCCAGCAGCCGACGGTGGGGACAGGGCAGACAAGAGACCCAGTACTTC. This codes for CASSRRWGQGRQETQYF.

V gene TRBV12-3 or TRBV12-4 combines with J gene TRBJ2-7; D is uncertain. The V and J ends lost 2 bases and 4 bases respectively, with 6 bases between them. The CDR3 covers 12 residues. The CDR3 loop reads CASSLRVYEQYF. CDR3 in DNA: TGTGCCAGCAGTTTAAGGGTTTACGAGCAGTACTTC.

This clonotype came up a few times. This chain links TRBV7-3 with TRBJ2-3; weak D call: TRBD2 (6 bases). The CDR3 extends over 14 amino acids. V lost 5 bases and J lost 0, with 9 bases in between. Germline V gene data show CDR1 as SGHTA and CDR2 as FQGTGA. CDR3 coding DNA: TGTGCCAGCAGCCCCGGGAGAAGCACAGATACGCAGTATTTT. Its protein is CASSPGRSTDTQYF.

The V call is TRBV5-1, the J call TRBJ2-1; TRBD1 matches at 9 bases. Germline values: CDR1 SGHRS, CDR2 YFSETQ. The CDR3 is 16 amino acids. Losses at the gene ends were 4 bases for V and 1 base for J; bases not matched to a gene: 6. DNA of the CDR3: TGCGCCAGCAGCCCCCGACAGGGGGGATCCTACAATGAGCAGTTCTTC. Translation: CASSPRQGGSYNEQFF.

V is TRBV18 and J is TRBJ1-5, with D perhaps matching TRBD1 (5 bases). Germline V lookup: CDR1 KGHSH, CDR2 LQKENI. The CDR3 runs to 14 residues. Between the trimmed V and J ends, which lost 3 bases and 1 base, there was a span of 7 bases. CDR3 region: CASSPSGSNQPQHF. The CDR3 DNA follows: TGTGCCAGCTCACCTTCAGGGAGCAATCAGCCCCAGCATTTT.

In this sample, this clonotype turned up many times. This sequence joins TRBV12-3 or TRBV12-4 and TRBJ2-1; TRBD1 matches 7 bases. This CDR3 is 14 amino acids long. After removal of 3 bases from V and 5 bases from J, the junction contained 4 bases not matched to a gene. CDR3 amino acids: CASSLTGLDNEQFF. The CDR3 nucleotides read TGTGCCAGCAGTTTGACAGGGTTGGACAATGAGCAGTTCTTC.

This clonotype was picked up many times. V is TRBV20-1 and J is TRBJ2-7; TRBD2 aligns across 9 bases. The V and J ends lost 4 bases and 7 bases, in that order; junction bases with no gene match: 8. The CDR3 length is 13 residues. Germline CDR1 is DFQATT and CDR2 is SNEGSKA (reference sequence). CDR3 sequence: CSAISGGRWEQYF. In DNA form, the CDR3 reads TGCAGTGCTATCAGCGGGGGGCGGTGGGAGCAGTACTTC.

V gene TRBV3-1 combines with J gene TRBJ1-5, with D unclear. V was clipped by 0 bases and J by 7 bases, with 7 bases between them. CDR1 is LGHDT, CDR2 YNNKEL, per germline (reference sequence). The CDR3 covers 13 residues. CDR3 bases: TGTGCCAGCAGCCAAGATGTGGGCCAGCCCCAGCATTTT. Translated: CASSQDVGQPQHF. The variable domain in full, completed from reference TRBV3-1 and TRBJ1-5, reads DTAVSQTPKYLVTQMGNDKSIKCEQNLGHDTMYWYKQDSKKFLKIMFSYNNKELIINETVPNRFSPKSPDKAHLNLHINSLELGDSAVYFCASSQDVGQPQHFGDGTRLSIL.

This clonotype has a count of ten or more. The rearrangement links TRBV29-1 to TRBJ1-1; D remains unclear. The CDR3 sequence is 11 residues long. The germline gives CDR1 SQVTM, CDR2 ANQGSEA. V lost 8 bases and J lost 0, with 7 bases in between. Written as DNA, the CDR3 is TGCAGCTCGGAGTTGAACACTGAAGCTTTCTTT. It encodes CSSELNTEAFF.

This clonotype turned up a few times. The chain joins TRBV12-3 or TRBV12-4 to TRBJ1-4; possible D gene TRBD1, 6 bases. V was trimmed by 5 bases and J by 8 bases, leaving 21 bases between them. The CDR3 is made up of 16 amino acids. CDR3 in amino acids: CASSRRLSGHTEKLFF. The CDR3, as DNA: TGTGCCAGCAGTCGACGTTTATCGGGACACACAGAAAAACTGTTTTTT.

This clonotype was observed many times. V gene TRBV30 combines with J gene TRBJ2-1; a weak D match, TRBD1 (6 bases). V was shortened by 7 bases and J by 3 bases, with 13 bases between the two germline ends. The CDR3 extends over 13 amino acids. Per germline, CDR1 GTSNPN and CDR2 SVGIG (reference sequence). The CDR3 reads CASTGISYNEQFF. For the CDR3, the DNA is TGTGCCTCAACAGGGATCAGCTACAATGAGCAGTTCTTC.

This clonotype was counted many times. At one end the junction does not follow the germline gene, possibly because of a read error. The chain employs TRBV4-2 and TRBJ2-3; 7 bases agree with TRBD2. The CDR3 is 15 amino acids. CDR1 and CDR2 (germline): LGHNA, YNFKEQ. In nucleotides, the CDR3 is TGTGCCAGCAGTCAAGGGCGGGGGACCACAGATACGCAGTATTTT. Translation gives CASSQGRGTTDTQYF.

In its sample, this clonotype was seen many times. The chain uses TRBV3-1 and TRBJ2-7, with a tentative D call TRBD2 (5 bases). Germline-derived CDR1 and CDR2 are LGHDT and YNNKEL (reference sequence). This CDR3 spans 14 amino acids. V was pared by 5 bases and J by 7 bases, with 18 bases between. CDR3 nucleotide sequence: TGTGCCAGCAGCTTAAGGACGGCGGGCGGTGAGCAGTACTTC. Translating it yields CASSLRTAGGEQYF.